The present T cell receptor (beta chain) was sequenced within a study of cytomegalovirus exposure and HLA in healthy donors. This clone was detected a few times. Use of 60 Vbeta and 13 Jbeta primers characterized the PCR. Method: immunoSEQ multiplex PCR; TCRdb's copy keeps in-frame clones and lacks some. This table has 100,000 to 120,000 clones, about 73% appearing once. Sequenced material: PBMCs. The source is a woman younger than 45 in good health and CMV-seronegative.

CDR3 region: CATSRGGQGDYEQYF. The CDR3 DNA sequence: TGTGCCACCAGCAGGGGGGGACAGGGGGACTACGAGCAGTACTTC. The chain joins TRBV15 to TRBJ2-7; 11 nucleotides align to TRBD1. This CDR3 region has 15 residues. V lost 3 bases to trimming and J lost 3 bases; unmatched junction nucleotides: 4. The V gene's germline CDR1 is LNHNV and CDR2 YYDKDF (reference sequence).